The rows below give T cell receptor beta chains drawn from one sample of a study of radiation and T cells in renal cell carcinoma. The assay was immunoSEQ multiplex PCR, and TCRdb's table has in-frame clones only and misses some. This table holds roughly 4,000 clones, about two thirds found once. This specimen consisted of tumor tissue, obtained from a patient whose treatment included radiotherapy and nephrectomy. These receptors were collected from a woman in her fifties or sixties with renal cell carcinoma. Each CDR3 is given with its conserved first and last residue. D genes are given only for firm matches. Expanded clones get a size class; other rows say once, few or many, or leave the size out.

J: TRBJ1-2
V: TRBV7-2
size: -
D: -
CDR3: CASSPALEGYTF
DNA: TGTGCCAGCAGCCCAGCACTGGAGGGCTACACCTTC

J: TRBJ2-3
V: TRBV18
size: -
D: TRBD2
CDR3: CASSPGLAGTDTQYF
DNA: TGTGCCAGCTCACCAGGACTAGCGGGCACAGATACGCAGTATTTT

J: TRBJ2-7
V: TRBV4-3
size: -
D: -
CDR3: CASSQGAAAHEQYF
DNA: TGCGCCAGCAGCCAGGGGGCGGCAGCCCACGAGCAGTACTTC

J: TRBJ2-7
V: TRBV7-2
size: -
D: -
CDR3: CASSLNVNLYF
DNA: TGTGCCAGCAGCTTAAATGTTAATCTGTACTTC

J: TRBJ2-1
V: TRBV5-5
size: -
D: -
CDR3: CASVRAYNEQFF
DNA: TGTGCCAGCGTACGAGCCTACAATGAGCAGTTCTTC

J: TRBJ1-5
V: TRBV6-5
size: -
D: -
CDR3: CASSYKSWADGRPQHF
DNA: TGTGCCAGCAGTTACAAATCTTGGGCGGACGGCAGGCCCCAGCATTTT

J: TRBJ2-1
V: TRBV14
size: once
D: -
CDR3: CATQGLRGLNNEQFF
DNA: TGTGCCACCCAGGGACTTCGGGGCCTTAACAATGAGCAGTTCTTC

J: TRBJ1-2
V: TRBV11-2
size: -
D: -
CDR3: CASSEGRGRYGYTF
DNA: TGTGCCAGCAGTGAAGGGAGAGGGCGATATGGCTACACCTTC

J: TRBJ1-4
V: TRBV6-5
size: -
D: TRBD1
CDR3: CASSTQGGGYKLFF
DNA: TGTGCCAGCAGCACCCAAGGGGGCGGATACAAACTGTTTTTT

J: TRBJ2-1
V: TRBV18
size: -
D: -
CDR3: CASSPQPSPYNEQFF
DNA: TGTGCCAGCTCACCACAGCCTAGCCCTTACAATGAGCAGTTCTTC

J: TRBJ1-2
V: TRBV12-5
size: few
D: -
CDR3: CASGAALRGYGYTF
DNA: TGTGCTAGTGGAGCAGCGCTTAGGGGCTATGGCTACACCTTC

J: TRBJ1-5
V: TRBV5-1
size: -
D: TRBD1
CDR3: CASRPGGPSNQPQHF
DNA: TGCGCCAGCAGGCCAGGGGGCCCTAGCAATCAGCCCCAGCATTTT

J: TRBJ2-3
V: TRBV4-1
size: few
D: TRBD2
CDR3: CASSTRGLAGVRRTDTQYF
DNA: TGCGCCAGCAGCACCCGGGGACTAGCGGGAGTAAGGAGGACAGATACGCAGTATTTT

J: TRBJ2-7
V: TRBV7-6
size: few
D: TRBD1
CDR3: CASSAPDRGSYEQYF
DNA: TGTGCCAGCAGCGCACCGGACAGGGGAAGCTACGAGCAGTACTTC

J: TRBJ2-7
V: TRBV5-6
size: few
D: -
CDR3: CASSFRAGTYEQYF
DNA: TGTGCCAGCAGCTTTAGGGCAGGAACCTACGAGCAGTACTTC

J: TRBJ1-6
V: TRBV21-1
size: -
D: -
CDR3: CASSTRTGHNSPLHF
DNA: TGTGCCAGCAGCACCCGGACAGGGCACAATTCACCCCTCCACTTT

J: TRBJ1-1
V: TRBV29-1
size: -
D: -
CDR3: CSVSAGWGNTEAFF
DNA: TGCAGCGTTTCGGCGGGATGGGGGAACACTGAAGCTTTCTTT

J: TRBJ2-6
V: TRBV7-3
size: -
D: -
CDR3: CASSRDKSGANVLTF
DNA: TGTGCCAGCAGTCGCGACAAGTCTGGGGCCAACGTCCTGACTTTC

J: TRBJ2-6
V: TRBV5-1
size: -
D: TRBD2
CDR3: CASSERGRSGANVLTF
DNA: TGCGCCAGCAGTGAGCGGGGGCGCAGTGGGGCCAACGTCCTGACTTTC

J: TRBJ2-7
V: TRBV7-9
size: few
D: -
CDR3: CASSPRDIAYEQYF
DNA: TGTGCCAGCAGCCCCAGGGACATTGCCTACGAGCAGTACTTC

J: TRBJ1-4
V: TRBV4-1
size: -
D: TRBD1
CDR3: CASSVQGGVTNEKLFF
DNA: TGCGCCAGCAGCGTCCAGGGGGGGGTGACGAATGAAAAACTGTTTTTT

J: TRBJ1-2
V: TRBV5-1
size: -
D: -
CDR3: CASSANTGGGYTF
DNA: TGTGCCAGCAGCGCCAATACGGGAGGAGGCTACACCTTC

J: TRBJ2-2
V: TRBV4-1
size: -
D: TRBD1
CDR3: CASSGTGANTGELFF
DNA: TGCGCCAGCAGCGGGACAGGGGCGAACACCGGGGAGCTGTTTTTT

J: TRBJ2-2
V: TRBV9
size: -
D: TRBD1
CDR3: CASSVAPGTENTGELFF
DNA: TGTGCCAGCAGCGTAGCTCCCGGGACAGAGAACACCGGGGAGCTGTTTTTT

J: TRBJ2-7
V: TRBV2
size: -
D: TRBD2
CDR3: CASKAGGPGEQYF
DNA: TGTGCCAGCAAGGCGGGAGGGCCTGGAGAGCAGTACTTC

J: TRBJ1-5
V: TRBV7-9
size: -
D: -
CDR3: CASSFADPKGQPQHF
DNA: TGTGCCAGCAGCTTTGCTGATCCAAAAGGGCAGCCCCAGCATTTT

J: TRBJ1-1
V: TRBV6-6
size: once
D: -
CDR3: CASRGPREGTEAFF
DNA: TGTGCCAGCAGGGGACCCCGGGAGGGGACTGAAGCTTTCTTT

J: TRBJ2-1
V: TRBV10-1
size: -
D: TRBD2
CDR3: CASSEWREGRNEQFF
DNA: TGCGCCAGCAGTGAGTGGCGGGAGGGACGGAATGAGCAGTTCTTC

J: TRBJ1-1
V: TRBV6-1
size: -
D: -
CDR3: CASSEVGLVAFF
DNA: TGTGCCAGCAGTGAGGTGGGTTTGGTGGCTTTCTTT

J: TRBJ2-1
V: TRBV5-1
size: -
D: TRBD2
CDR3: CASSPTLAGGGEQFF
DNA: TGCGCCAGCAGCCCCACTCTAGCGGGGGGAGGGGAGCAGTTCTTC

J: TRBJ2-6
V: TRBV30
size: -
D: TRBD1
CDR3: CAWSRDRVRSGANVLTF
DNA: TGTGCCTGGAGCCGGGACAGGGTGAGGTCTGGGGCCAACGTCCTGACTTTC